Below are 7 T cell receptor beta chains sequenced from a single sample in a study of T-cell memory formation after mild COVID-19. TCRdb itself ran the 5' RACE reads through MiXCR, one entry per CDR3 protein. Here the sample spans under 250,000 distinct CDR3 sequences, roughly a tenth being singletons. Source material: PBMCs or a T cell subset sorted from them (not recorded which). The receptors shown here come from a man between 18 and 29 years old who had mild COVID-19 (a few samples of this study predate the infection). Cell type and time point are not known.

This sequence joins TRBV19 and TRBJ1-5; the match to TRBD1 covers 8 bases. The CDR3 consists of 18 residues. J lost 9 bases, V lost 5 bases, and 21 bases had no gene match. The germline gives CDR1 LNHDA, CDR2 SQIVND (reference sequence). The CDR3 region is CASSSFGQGIAVIRPQHF. CDR3 coding DNA: TGTGCCAGTAGTTCCTTCGGACAGGGTATCGCTGTCATTCGGCCCCAGCATTTT.

The chain has TRBV10-3 and TRBJ2-2; either TRBD1 or TRBD2 may fit D (5 bases each). The V gene's germline CDR1 is ENHRY and CDR2 SYGVKD. V was trimmed by 8 bases and J by 0 bases, leaving 10 bases between them. This CDR3 contains 14 residues. DNA of the CDR3: TGTGCCATCGGGACGGTCGCGAACACCGGGGAGCTGTTTTTT. This translates into CAIGTVANTGELFF.

This clonotype came up many times. J is TRBJ2-3 and V is TRBV18, with D unresolved. Germline V lookup: CDR1 KGHSH, CDR2 LQKENI. The CDR3 runs 14 residues. Trimming left V 0 bases short and J 0 bases short, with 4 bases between. The CDR3 nucleotides read TGTGCCAGCTCACCACCGGCCAGCACAGATACGCAGTATTTT. Translation gives CASSPPASTDTQYF.

DNA for the CDR3: TGCAGTGCCAAACGCAGGGAAGGGGAGACCCAGTACTTC. Translating gives CSAKRREGETQYF. The J gene is TRBJ2-5, the V gene TRBV20-1; possibly TRBD1 for D (5 bases). Trimming removed 6 bases from V and 5 bases from J, with 16 bases in between. This CDR3 region has 13 residues. The germline V gene has CDR1 DFQATT and CDR2 SNEGSKA (reference sequence).

This clonotype was seen a handful of times. The genes are TRBV5-1 and TRBJ2-3, with D possibly being TRBD2 (7 bases). Deletions cut 0 bases from V and 2 bases from J, with 13 bases between. Germline loops: CDR1 SGHRS, CDR2 YFSETQ. The CDR3 has 16 amino acids. CDR3 bases: TGCGCCAGCAGCTTGGGGGCGGGGGCGCACACAGATACGCAGTATTTT. Its protein product is CASSLGAGAHTDTQYF.

This clonotype was seen more than once but under ten times. The V call is TRBV14, the J call TRBJ2-7; D is undetermined. This CDR3 region has 13 residues. V was trimmed by 4 bases and J by 6 bases, leaving 13 bases between them. The germline V gene encodes CDR1 SGHDN and CDR2 FVKESK. For the CDR3, the DNA is TGTGCCAGCAGCCCCCGAACAGTGGGCGAGCAGTACGTC. Translation: CASSPRTVGEQYV.

The rearrangement links TRBV4-1 to TRBJ2-7; D is ambiguous. V was pared by 5 bases and J by 6 bases, with 14 bases between. The CDR3 has 13 amino acids. From germline, CDR1 is MGHRA and CDR2 YSYEKL. The CDR3 DNA is TGCGCCAGCAGCTCCGACCCCGGTGGCGAGCAGTACGTC. It translates to CASSSDPGGEQYV.